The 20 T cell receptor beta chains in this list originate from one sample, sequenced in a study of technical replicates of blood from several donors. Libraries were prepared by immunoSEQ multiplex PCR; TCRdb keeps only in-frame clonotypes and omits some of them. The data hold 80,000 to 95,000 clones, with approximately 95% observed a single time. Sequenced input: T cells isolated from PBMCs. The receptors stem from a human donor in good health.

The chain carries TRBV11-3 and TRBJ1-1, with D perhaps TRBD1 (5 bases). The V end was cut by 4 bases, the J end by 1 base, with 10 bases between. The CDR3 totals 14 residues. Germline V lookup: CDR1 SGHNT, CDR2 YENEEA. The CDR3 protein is CASSSWGENTEAFF. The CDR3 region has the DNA TGTGCCAGCAGCTCCTGGGGCGAGAACACTGAAGCTTTCTTT.

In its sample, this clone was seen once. The chain's CDR3 is CAISESRLAGGPGETQYF. DNA of the CDR3: TGTGCCATCAGTGAGTCCCGACTAGCGGGAGGGCCGGGGGAGACCCAGTACTTC. The J gene is TRBJ2-5, the V gene TRBV10-3; 14 bases align to TRBD2. Trimming took 0 bases from V and 5 from J; bases not matched to a gene: 8. The CDR3 extends over 18 amino acids. Looked up from germline, CDR1 is ENHRY and CDR2 is SYGVKD.

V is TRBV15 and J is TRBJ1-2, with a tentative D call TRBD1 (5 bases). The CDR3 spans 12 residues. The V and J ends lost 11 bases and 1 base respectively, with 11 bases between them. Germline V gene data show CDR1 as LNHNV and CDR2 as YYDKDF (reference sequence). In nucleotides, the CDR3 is TGTGCCGCCGGCCAGGGTAACTATGGCTACACCTTC. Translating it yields CAAGQGNYGYTF.

The DNA for the CDR3 is TGTGCCAGCAGCCCCCGGGGAGGCGGGTATGGCTACACCTTC. Translating it yields CASSPRGGGYGYTF. V gene TRBV5-6 combines with J gene TRBJ1-2; no firm D call. V lost 4 bases and J 5 bases, leaving 15 bases between the germline ends. CDR1 SGHDT and CDR2 YYEEEE come from the germline V gene. The CDR3 extends over 14 amino acids.

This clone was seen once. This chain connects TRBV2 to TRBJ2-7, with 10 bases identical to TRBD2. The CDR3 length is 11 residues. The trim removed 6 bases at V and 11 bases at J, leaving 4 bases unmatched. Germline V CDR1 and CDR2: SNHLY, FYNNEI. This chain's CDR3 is CASRSGTSEYF. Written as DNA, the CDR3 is TGTGCCAGCAGGTCCGGGACTAGCGAGTACTTC.

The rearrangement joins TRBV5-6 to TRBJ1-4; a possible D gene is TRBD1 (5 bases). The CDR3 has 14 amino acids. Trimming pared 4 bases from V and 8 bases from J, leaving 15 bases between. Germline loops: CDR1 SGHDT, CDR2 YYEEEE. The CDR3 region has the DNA TGTGCCAGCAGCCCGCAGGGAATGGGGGAAAAACTGTTTTTT. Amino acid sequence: CASSPQGMGEKLFF.

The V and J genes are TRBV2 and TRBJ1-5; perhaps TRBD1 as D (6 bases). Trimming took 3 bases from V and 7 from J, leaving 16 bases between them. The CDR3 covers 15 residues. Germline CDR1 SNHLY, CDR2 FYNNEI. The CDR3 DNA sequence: TGTGCCAGCAGTGACGGGGGGCGCTTTGGACAGCCCCAGCATTTT. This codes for CASSDGGRFGQPQHF.

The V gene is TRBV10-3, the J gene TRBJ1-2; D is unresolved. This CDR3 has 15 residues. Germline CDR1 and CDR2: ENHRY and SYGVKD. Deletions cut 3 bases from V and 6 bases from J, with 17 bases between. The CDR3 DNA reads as TGTGCCATCAGTGACAGGTTGTCAGCTAATCATGGCTACACCTTC. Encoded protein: CAISDRLSANHGYTF.

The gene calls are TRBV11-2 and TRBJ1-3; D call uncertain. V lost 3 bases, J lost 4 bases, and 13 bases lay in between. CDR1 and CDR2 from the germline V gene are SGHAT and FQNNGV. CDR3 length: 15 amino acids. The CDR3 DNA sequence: TGTGCCAGCAGCTTGGGCGGGGAGGAGGGAAACACCATATATTTT. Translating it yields CASSLGGEEGNTIYF.

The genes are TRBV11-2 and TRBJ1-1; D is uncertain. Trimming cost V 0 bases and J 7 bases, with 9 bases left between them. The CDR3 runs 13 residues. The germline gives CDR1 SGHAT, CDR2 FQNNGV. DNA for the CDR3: TGTGCCAGCAGCTTAGAGGCGGCAGTTGAAGCTTTCTTT. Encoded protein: CASSLEAAVEAFF.

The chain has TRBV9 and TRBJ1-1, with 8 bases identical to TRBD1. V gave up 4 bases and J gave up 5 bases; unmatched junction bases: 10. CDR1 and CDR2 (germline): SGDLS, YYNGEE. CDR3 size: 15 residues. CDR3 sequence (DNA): TGTGCCAGCAGCTATCAGGGGGCCTGGGGAACTGAAGCTTTCTTT. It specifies CASSYQGAWGTEAFF.

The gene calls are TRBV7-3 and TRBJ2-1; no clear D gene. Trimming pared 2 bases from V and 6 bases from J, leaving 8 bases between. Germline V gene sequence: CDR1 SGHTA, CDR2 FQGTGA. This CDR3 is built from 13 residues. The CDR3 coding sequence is TGTGCCAGCAGCTTACTTGGAGCCAATGAGCAGTTCTTC. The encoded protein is CASSLLGANEQFF.

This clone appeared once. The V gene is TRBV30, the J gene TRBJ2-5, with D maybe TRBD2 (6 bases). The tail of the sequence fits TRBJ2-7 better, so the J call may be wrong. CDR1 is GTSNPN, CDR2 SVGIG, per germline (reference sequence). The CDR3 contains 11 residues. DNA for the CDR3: TGTGCCCTCGCGGGGTATGCCGAGCAGTACTTC. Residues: CALAGYAEQYF.

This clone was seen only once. The CDR3 DNA is TGTGCCAGCAGTTTGGAGGGAGTCGGCGGCTACACCTTC. Residues: CASSLEGVGGYTF. The chain recombines TRBV28 with TRBJ1-2; D is undetermined. Germline assignment: CDR1 MDHEN and CDR2 SYDVKM. The CDR3 spans 13 residues. V lost 3 bases and J lost 8, with 13 bases in between.

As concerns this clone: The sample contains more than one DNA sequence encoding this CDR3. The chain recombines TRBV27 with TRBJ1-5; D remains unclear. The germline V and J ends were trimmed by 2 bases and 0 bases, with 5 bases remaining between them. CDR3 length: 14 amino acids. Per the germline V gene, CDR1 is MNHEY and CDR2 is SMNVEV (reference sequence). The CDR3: CASSLRDSNQPQHF. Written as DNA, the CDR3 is TGTGCCAGCAGTTTACGGGATAGCAATCAGCCCCAGCATTTT.

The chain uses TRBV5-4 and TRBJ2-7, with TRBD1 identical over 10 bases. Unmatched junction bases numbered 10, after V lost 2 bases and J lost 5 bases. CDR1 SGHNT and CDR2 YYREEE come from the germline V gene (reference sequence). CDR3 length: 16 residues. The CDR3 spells CASSLSGTGAFHEQYF. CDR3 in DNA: TGTGCCAGCAGCTTATCCGGGACAGGGGCTTTCCACGAGCAGTACTTC.

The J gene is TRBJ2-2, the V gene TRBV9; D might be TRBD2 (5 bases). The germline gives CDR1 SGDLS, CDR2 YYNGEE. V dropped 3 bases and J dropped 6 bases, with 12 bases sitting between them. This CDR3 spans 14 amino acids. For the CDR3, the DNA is TGTGCCAGCAGCGCCTCTAGGAGGCCCGGGGAGCTGTTTTTT. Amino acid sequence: CASSASRRPGELFF.

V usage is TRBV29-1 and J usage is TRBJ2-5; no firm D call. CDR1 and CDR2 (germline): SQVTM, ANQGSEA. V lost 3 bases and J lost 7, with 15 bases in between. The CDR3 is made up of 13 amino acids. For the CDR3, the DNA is TGCAGCGTTGACCCAGCGTCCTTTGGGACCCAGTACTTC. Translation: CSVDPASFGTQYF. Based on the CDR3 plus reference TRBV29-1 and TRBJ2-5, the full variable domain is SAVISQKPSRDICQRGTSLTIQCQVDSQVTMMFWYRQQPGQSLTLIATANQGSEATYESGFVIDKFPISRPNLTFSTLTVSNMSPEDSSIYLCSVDPASFGTQYFGPGTRLLVL.

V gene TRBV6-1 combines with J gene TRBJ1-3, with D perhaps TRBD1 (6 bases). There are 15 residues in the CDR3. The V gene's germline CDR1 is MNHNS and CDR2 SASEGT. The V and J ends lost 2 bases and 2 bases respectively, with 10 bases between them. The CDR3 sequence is CASSEWGGPGNTIYF. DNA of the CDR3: TGTGCCAGCAGTGAATGGGGGGGGCCTGGAAACACCATATATTTT.

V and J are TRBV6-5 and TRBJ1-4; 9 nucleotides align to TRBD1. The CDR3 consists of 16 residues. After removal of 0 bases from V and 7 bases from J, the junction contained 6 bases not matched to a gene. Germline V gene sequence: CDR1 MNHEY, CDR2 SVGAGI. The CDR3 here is CASSYSRDRVGEKLFF. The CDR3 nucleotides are TGTGCCAGCAGTTACTCGCGGGACAGGGTTGGTGAAAAACTGTTTTTT.